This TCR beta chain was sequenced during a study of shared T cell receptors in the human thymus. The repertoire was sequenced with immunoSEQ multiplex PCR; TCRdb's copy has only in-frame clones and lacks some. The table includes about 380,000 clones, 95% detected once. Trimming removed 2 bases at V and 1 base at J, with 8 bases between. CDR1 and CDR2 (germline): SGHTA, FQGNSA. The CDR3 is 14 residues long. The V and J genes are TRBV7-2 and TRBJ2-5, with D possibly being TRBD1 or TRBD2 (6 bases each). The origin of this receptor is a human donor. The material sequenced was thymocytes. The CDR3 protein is CASSLKGGQETQYF. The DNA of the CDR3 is TGTGCCAGCAGCTTAAAGGGGGGCCAAGAGACCCAGTACTTC.